Below are 11 T cell receptor beta chains sequenced from a single sample in a study of shared clonotypes between healthy human individuals. Data came from immunoSEQ multiplex PCR; TCRdb stores just in-frame clones and leaves some out. The sample lists roughly 1,100,000 clones, around 75% occurring once. Sequences were obtained from memory CD4+ T cells sorted from blood. Subset given: CD45RA-negative fraction. These receptors originate from a man aged 18 to 35 in good health.

J is TRBJ1-4 and V is TRBV30, with 7 positions matching TRBD1. V was clipped by 5 bases and J by 7 bases; unmatched bases: 4. Germline CDR1 is GTSNPN and CDR2 is SVGIG (reference sequence). The CDR3 length is 12 residues. The CDR3 nucleotides are TGTGCCTGGGACAGGGCCGGTGAAAAACTGTTTTTT. This encodes CAWDRAGEKLFF.

This chain links TRBV2 with TRBJ2-5; D might be TRBD1 (6 bases). Germline lookup yields CDR1 SNHLY and CDR2 FYNNEI. The CDR3 runs 13 residues. Trimming took off 6 bases at V and 5 bases at J, with 13 bases between the two ends. The CDR3 is CASRIRGGETQYF. The CDR3 DNA reads as TGTGCCAGCAGGATCAGGGGCGGGGAGACCCAGTACTTC.

Worth noting for this clone: A far larger clone is one nucleotide away, so this likely arose from a read error. The J gene is TRBJ2-7, the V gene TRBV28, with TRBD1 matching over 7 bases. Germline V gives CDR1 MDHEN, CDR2 SYDVKM. V gave up 10 bases and J gave up 2 bases; unmatched junction bases: 11. CDR3 length: 14 amino acids. The CDR3 DNA sequence: TGTGCCAACAGCTCCGGGACAGTCCCCTACGAGCAGTACTTC. This translates into CANSSGTVPYEQYF.

This sequence joins TRBV27 and TRBJ1-1, with a tentative D call TRBD1 (5 bases). Looked up from germline, CDR1 is MNHEY and CDR2 is SMNVEV (reference sequence). Trimming took off 0 bases at V and 4 bases at J, with 9 bases between the two ends. The CDR3 is 14 residues long. The CDR3 bases are TGTGCCAGCAGTTTATCTGGGGCCGTCACTGAAGCTTTCTTT. It yields the protein CASSLSGAVTEAFF.

The chain links TRBV27 to TRBJ2-7; 12 bases are shared with TRBD1. Unmatched junction bases numbered 5, after V lost 4 bases and J lost 4 bases. The germline V gene encodes CDR1 MNHEY and CDR2 SMNVEV (reference sequence). The CDR3 runs to 15 residues. This chain's CDR3 is CASSSPGQGAYEQYF. For the CDR3, the DNA is TGTGCCAGCAGTTCACCGGGACAGGGGGCATACGAGCAGTACTTC.

The chain joins TRBV5-1 to TRBJ1-4; maybe TRBD1 (6 bases). The CDR3 sequence is 14 residues long. Trimming shortened V by 4 bases and J by 6 bases, and 13 bases separated the two germline ends. Germline CDR1 SGHRS, CDR2 YFSETQ. The CDR3 is CASSGGGTHEKLFF. Written as DNA, the CDR3 is TGCGCCAGCAGCGGGGGAGGGACACATGAAAAACTGTTTTTT.

As for this clone: This sample includes further DNA sequences coding for the same CDR3. The J gene is TRBJ1-5, the V gene TRBV29-1; TRBD1 might be the D (5 bases). V was shortened by 4 bases and J by 1 base, with 5 bases between the two germline ends. CDR3 size: 12 residues. Per germline, CDR1 SQVTM and CDR2 ANQGSEA. CDR3 sequence (DNA): TGCAGCGTTGGACAGAGCAATCAGCCCCAGCATTTT. It encodes CSVGQSNQPQHF.

The chain joins TRBV6-5 to TRBJ2-2; 7 positions agree with TRBD1. This CDR3 has 16 amino acids. Germline V lookup: CDR1 MNHEY, CDR2 SVGAGI. V shed 4 bases and J 6 bases; nucleotides not matched to a gene: 11. The CDR3: CASSSTGTVIAGELFF. In DNA, the CDR3 is TGTGCCAGCAGTTCCACGGGGACAGTCATCGCCGGGGAGCTGTTTTTT.

A note on this clone: The identical CDR3 is also encoded by other nucleotide sequences in the sample. The chain links TRBV19 to TRBJ2-7; D unclear. The CDR3 runs to 14 residues. V lost 3 bases to trimming and J lost 0 bases, with 9 bases between them. Germline V gene lookup returns CDR1 LNHDA and CDR2 SQIVND (reference sequence). The CDR3 spells CASSISGNSYEQYF. The CDR3 DNA reads TGTGCCAGTAGTATTTCGGGCAACTCCTACGAGCAGTACTTC.

V gene TRBV7-8 combines with J gene TRBJ1-2; 7 positions match TRBD1. The CDR3 loop spans 15 amino acids. With V trimmed by 3 bases and J by 4 bases, 8 bases remained unmatched. CDR1 is SGHVS, CDR2 FQNEAQ, per germline. DNA for the CDR3: TGTGCCAGCAGCTTCGTCCGGGACAGTGGCTATGGCTACACCTTC. Protein sequence: CASSFVRDSGYGYTF.

The chain joins TRBV25-1 to TRBJ1-2; possible D gene TRBD1, 6 bases. The germline CDR1 and CDR2 sequences are MGHDK and SYGVNS. The CDR3 loop spans 14 amino acids. Trimming cost V 2 bases and J 4 bases, with 11 bases left between them. The CDR3 sequence is CASSESRGLYGYTF. DNA of the CDR3: TGTGCCAGCAGTGAAAGCCGGGGGCTCTATGGCTACACCTTC.